Listed below are T cell receptor beta chains from one sample, sequenced in a study of preoperative IRX-2 immunotherapy in early breast cancer. Clones were sequenced by immunoSEQ multiplex PCR, and TCRdb holds only the in-frame ones, with some missing. The table shows tens of thousands of clones, with 82% occurring only once. Sample acquisition took place from a patient treated with IRX-2 immunotherapy. Receptors originate from a human donor with breast cancer. Both conserved end residues are part of each CDR3. D genes are given only for firm matches. Where a row states a size, it is once, few, many or the class of an expanded clone; other rows omit it.

TRBJ2-7	NA	TRBV6-8	TRBD2	TGTGCCATCAGTGACTCCGCTAGCGGGAACAGGTACGAGCAGTACTTC	CAISDSASGNRYEQYF
TRBJ2-7	few	TRBV14	NA	TGTGCCAGCAGCCAATGGGTGGGCGAGCAGTACTTC	CASSQWVGEQYF
TRBJ1-4	NA	TRBV19	NA	TGTGCCAGTAGTATAGGTGTGAGAGGCCGGATAAATGAAAAACTGTTTTTT	CASSIGVRGRINEKLFF
TRBJ1-2	NA	TRBV7-7	TRBD1	TGTGCCAGCAGCGAGGGGGCGGCAGGGCTCGGGTATGGCTACACCTTC	CASSEGAAGLGYGYTF
TRBJ2-7	NA	TRBV19	TRBD1	TGTGCCAGTAGTACGGCCGGGACAGCTCCCTACGAGCAGTACTTC	CASSTAGTAPYEQYF
TRBJ1-5	NA	TRBV6-8	NA	TGTGCCATCAGCCCGACCGTCGATCAGCCCCAGCATTTT	CAISPTVDQPQHF
TRBJ2-7	NA	TRBV11-3	TRBD1	TGTGCCAGCAGCTCCCGGGACAGGGGGGTGGACGAGCAGTACTTC	CASSSRDRGVDEQYF
TRBJ2-3	NA	TRBV27	TRBD2	TGTGCCAGCAGTGCACGAGCGGGGGGCTCCACAGATACGCAGTATTTT	CASSARAGGSTDTQYF
TRBJ2-7	NA	TRBV12-5	NA	TGTGCCAGCTCCCACCGGAGGGGGGGCGACTACGAGCAGTACTTC	CASSHRRGGDYEQYF
TRBJ1-2	NA	TRBV6-8	NA	TGTGCCAGCAGTTACGGCGGGTTTAGTGGCTACACCTTC	CASSYGGFSGYTF
TRBJ1-1	NA	TRBV28	NA	TGTGCCAGCAGTTTTGGGAGATTGAACACTGAAGCTTTCTTT	CASSFGRLNTEAFF
TRBJ2-3	NA	TRBV19	NA	TGTGCCAGTAGTACATACGGGACACACAGGACCGGCACAGATATGCAGTATTTT	CASSTYGTHRTGTDMQYF
TRBJ2-3	NA	TRBV11-3	TRBD2	TGTGCCAGCAGCTTATCGTGGGGGGGAACAGATACGCAGTATTTT	CASSLSWGGTDTQYF
TRBJ1-2	few	TRBV30	NA	TGTGCCTGGAGTAGACTCAACTATGGCTACACTTTC	CAWSRLNYGYTF
TRBJ1-1	once	TRBV5-1	TRBD1	TGCGCCAGCAGCAAGGGACAGGGAGGACGGGTAGCGAACACTGAAGCTTTCTTT	CASSKGQGGRVANTEAFF
TRBJ1-3	NA	TRBV18	NA	TGTGCCAGCTCACCCCAGGACTACTCTGGAAACACCATATATTTT	CASSPQDYSGNTIYF
TRBJ1-4	NA	TRBV6-8	NA	TGTGCCAGCAGTGCGCAGGGAGGTAGTGAAAAACTGTTTTTT	CASSAQGGSEKLFF
TRBJ2-6	NA	TRBV6-8	NA	TGTGCCAGCAGTAGGCCAGGGAGGACCCCTGGGGCCAACGTCCTGACTTTC	CASSRPGRTPGANVLTF
TRBJ2-2	NA	TRBV11-3	NA	TGTGCCAGCAACACAGGGCGAGAGTGGTACACCGGGGAGCTGTTTTTT	CASNTGREWYTGELFF
TRBJ2-7	NA	TRBV6-4	TRBD1	TGTGCCATCGCAGGACAGGGCGCGTCCGAGCAGTACTTC	CAIAGQGASEQYF
TRBJ1-2	NA	TRBV28	NA	TGTGCCAGCAGTTTAATCTCCTCGGGAGGCTACACCTTC	CASSLISSGGYTF
TRBJ2-3	NA	TRBV29-1	NA	TGCAGCGTCGAGAGGGGGGGTGCAGATACGCAGTATTTT	CSVERGGADTQYF
TRBJ2-2	NA	TRBV18	TRBD2	TGTGCCAGCTCGTATGGATTAGCGGGAGGGCCAGACACCGGGGAGCTGTTTTTT	CASSYGLAGGPDTGELFF
TRBJ2-1	NA	TRBV19	NA	TGTGCCAGTAAGGGGGTGATGACCTACAATGAGCAGTTCTTC	CASKGVMTYNEQFF